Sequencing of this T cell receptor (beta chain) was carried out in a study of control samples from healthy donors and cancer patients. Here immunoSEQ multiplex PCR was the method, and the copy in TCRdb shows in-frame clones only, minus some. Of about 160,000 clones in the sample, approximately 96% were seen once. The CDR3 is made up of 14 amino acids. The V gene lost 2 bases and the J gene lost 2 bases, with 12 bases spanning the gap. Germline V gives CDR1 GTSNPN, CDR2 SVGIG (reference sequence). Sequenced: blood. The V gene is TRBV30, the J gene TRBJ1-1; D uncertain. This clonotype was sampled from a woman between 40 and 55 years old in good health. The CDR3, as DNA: TGTGCCTGGAGTTGGAGGCGGTTAAACACTGAAGCTTTCTTT. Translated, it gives CAWSWRRLNTEAFF. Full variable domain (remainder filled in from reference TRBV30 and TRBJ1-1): SQTIHQWPATLVQPVGSPLSLECTVEGTSNPNLYWYRQAAGRGLQLLFYSVGIGQISSEVPQNLSASRPQDRQFILSSKKLLLSDSGFYLCAWSWRRLNTEAFFGQGTRLTVV.